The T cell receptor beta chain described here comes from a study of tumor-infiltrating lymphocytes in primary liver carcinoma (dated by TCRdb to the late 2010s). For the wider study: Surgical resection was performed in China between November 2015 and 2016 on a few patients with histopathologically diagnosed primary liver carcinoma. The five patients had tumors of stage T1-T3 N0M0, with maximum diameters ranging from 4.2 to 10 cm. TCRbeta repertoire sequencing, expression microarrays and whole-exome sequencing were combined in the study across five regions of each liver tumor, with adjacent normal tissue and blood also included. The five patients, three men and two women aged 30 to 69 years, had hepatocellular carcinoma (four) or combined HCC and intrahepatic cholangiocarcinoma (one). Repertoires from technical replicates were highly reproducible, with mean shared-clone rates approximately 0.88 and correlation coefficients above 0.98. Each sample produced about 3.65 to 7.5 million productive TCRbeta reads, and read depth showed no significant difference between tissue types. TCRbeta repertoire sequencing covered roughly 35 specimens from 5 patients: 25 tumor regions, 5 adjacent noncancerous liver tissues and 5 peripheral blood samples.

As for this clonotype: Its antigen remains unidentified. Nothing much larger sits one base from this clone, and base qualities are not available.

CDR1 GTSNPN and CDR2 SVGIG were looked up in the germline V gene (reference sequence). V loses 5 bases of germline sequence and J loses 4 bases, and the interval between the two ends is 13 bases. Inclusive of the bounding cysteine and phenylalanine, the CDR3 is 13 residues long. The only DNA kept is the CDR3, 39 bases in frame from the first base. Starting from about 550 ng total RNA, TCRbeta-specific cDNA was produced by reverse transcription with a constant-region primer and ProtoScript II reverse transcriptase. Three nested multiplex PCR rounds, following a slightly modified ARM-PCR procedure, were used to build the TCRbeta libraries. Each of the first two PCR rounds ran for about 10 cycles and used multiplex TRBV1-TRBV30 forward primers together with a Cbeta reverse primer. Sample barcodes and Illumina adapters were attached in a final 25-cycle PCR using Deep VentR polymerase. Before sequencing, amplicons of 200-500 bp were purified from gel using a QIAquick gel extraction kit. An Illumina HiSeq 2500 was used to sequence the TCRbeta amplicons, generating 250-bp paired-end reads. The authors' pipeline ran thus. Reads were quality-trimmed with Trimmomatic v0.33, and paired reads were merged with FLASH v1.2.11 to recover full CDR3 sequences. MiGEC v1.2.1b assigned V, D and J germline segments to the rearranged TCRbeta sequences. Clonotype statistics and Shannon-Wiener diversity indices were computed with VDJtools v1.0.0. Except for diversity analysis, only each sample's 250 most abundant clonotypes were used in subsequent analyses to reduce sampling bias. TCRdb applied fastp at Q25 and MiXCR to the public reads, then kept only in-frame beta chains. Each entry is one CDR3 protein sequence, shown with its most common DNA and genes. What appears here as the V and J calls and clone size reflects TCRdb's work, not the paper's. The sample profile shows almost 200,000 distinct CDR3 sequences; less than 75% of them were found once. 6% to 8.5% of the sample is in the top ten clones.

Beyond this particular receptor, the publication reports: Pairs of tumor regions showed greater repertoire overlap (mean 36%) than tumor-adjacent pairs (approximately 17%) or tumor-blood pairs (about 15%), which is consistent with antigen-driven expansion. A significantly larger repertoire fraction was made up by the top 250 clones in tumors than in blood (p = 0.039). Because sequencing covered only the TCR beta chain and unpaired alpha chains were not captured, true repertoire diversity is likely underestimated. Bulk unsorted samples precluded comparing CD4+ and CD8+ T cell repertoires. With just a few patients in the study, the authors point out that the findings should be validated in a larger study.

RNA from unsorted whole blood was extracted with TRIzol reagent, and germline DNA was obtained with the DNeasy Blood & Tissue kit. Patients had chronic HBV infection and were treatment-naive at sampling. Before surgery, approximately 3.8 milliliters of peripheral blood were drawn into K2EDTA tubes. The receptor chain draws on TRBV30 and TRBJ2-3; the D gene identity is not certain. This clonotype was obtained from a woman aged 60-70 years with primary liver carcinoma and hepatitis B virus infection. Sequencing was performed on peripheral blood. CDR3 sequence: CAWGAAGSDTQYF. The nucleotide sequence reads TGTGCCTGGGGTGCGGCAGGCTCAGATACGCAGTATTTT.